The rows below give T cell receptor beta chains drawn from one sample of a study. TCRdb ran MiXCR on the 5' RACE reads and lists one entry per CDR3 protein. The profile covers just under 65,000 distinct CDR3 sequences, with 22% appearing a single time and about 3% taken by the ten largest. The sample taken for sequencing was memory CD4+ T cells sorted from a lymph node. The receptor set was obtained from a female donor with breast cancer. The CDR3 runs from the conserved cysteine through the conserved F or W. D genes are given only for firm matches.

v_call: TRBV7-3
d_call: NA
j_call: TRBJ2-3
cdr3_aa: CASSDTKSGMDTQYF

v_call: TRBV6-6
d_call: NA
j_call: TRBJ2-5
cdr3_aa: CASRYGETQYF

v_call: TRBV6-5
d_call: NA
j_call: TRBJ2-5
cdr3_aa: CASSPNQKTQYF

v_call: TRBV19
d_call: NA
j_call: TRBJ1-2
cdr3_aa: CASSSETGGYTF

v_call: TRBV5-1
d_call: TRBD2
j_call: TRBJ2-1
cdr3_aa: CASSSTSGNNEQFF

v_call: TRBV7-9
d_call: NA
j_call: TRBJ2-5
cdr3_aa: CASSLGFLTGYETQYF

v_call: TRBV5-1
d_call: TRBD1
j_call: TRBJ1-2
cdr3_aa: CASSKTGTGFYGYTF

v_call: TRBV5-1
d_call: NA
j_call: TRBJ2-3
cdr3_aa: CASSLLWDTQYF

v_call: TRBV19
d_call: NA
j_call: TRBJ2-5
cdr3_aa: CASSPRRQARAQYF

v_call: TRBV6-5
d_call: NA
j_call: TRBJ1-1
cdr3_aa: CASSSRRVNTEAFF

v_call: TRBV7-3
d_call: NA
j_call: TRBJ2-2
cdr3_aa: CASSRENTGELFF

v_call: TRBV7-9
d_call: NA
j_call: TRBJ1-5
cdr3_aa: CASSSRDDQPQHF

v_call: TRBV5-1
d_call: NA
j_call: TRBJ2-5
cdr3_aa: CASSLGEPQETQYF

v_call: TRBV18
d_call: NA
j_call: TRBJ2-3
cdr3_aa: CASSPPPSTDTQYF

v_call: TRBV7-2
d_call: TRBD1
j_call: TRBJ2-7
cdr3_aa: CASTGQGGDEQYF

v_call: TRBV9
d_call: NA
j_call: TRBJ2-2
cdr3_aa: CASSAGVTGELFF

v_call: TRBV19
d_call: TRBD1
j_call: TRBJ1-2
cdr3_aa: CASRGDRVGYTF

v_call: TRBV9
d_call: TRBD1
j_call: TRBJ2-3
cdr3_aa: CASSVGTGENTQYF

v_call: TRBV6-6
d_call: TRBD1
j_call: TRBJ2-7
cdr3_aa: CASSTHRGLSYEQYF

v_call: TRBV11-3
d_call: NA
j_call: TRBJ1-1
cdr3_aa: CASSLNDRFKPNTEAFF

v_call: TRBV12-5
d_call: NA
j_call: TRBJ2-7
cdr3_aa: CASGSPGGRPIYEQYF

v_call: TRBV6-6
d_call: NA
j_call: TRBJ1-2
cdr3_aa: CASSYGGNYGYTF

v_call: TRBV20-1
d_call: TRBD2
j_call: TRBJ2-5
cdr3_aa: CSVSGTSGRGETQYF

v_call: TRBV5-1
d_call: TRBD2
j_call: TRBJ2-7
cdr3_aa: CASSPGGSLVEQYF

v_call: TRBV20-1
d_call: TRBD1
j_call: TRBJ2-7
cdr3_aa: CSAPPWTGYAYEQYF

v_call: TRBV28
d_call: NA
j_call: TRBJ2-2
cdr3_aa: CASTEIGGGGTGELFF

v_call: TRBV20-1
d_call: NA
j_call: TRBJ2-2
cdr3_aa: CSARDGGKNTGELFF

v_call: TRBV11-3
d_call: NA
j_call: TRBJ1-1
cdr3_aa: CASSRGDTEAFF

v_call: TRBV7-2
d_call: NA
j_call: TRBJ2-7
cdr3_aa: CASTSDRFSYEQYF

v_call: TRBV11-3
d_call: NA
j_call: TRBJ2-1
cdr3_aa: CASSSIGAGNEQFF

v_call: TRBV18
d_call: NA
j_call: TRBJ2-5
cdr3_aa: CASSPSQGYEETQYF

v_call: TRBV7-2
d_call: NA
j_call: TRBJ1-5
cdr3_aa: CASSQELLQPQHF

v_call: TRBV20-1
d_call: NA
j_call: TRBJ1-2
cdr3_aa: CSAMTSPGAGGYTF

v_call: TRBV28
d_call: NA
j_call: TRBJ1-1
cdr3_aa: CASSVPGGADTEAFF

v_call: TRBV6-6
d_call: TRBD2
j_call: TRBJ2-1
cdr3_aa: CASSPGTSSYNEQFF

v_call: TRBV5-1
d_call: NA
j_call: TRBJ1-2
cdr3_aa: CASSPDGEVPGGYTF

v_call: TRBV4-3
d_call: NA
j_call: TRBJ2-2
cdr3_aa: CASSQDLSPPGELFF

v_call: TRBV3-1
d_call: NA
j_call: TRBJ2-1
cdr3_aa: CASSQTHGGLNEQFF

v_call: TRBV6-2/TRBV6-3
d_call: NA
j_call: TRBJ2-2
cdr3_aa: CASSRTGPTGELFF

v_call: TRBV7-3
d_call: NA
j_call: TRBJ2-1
cdr3_aa: CASSSRPGDEQFF

v_call: TRBV25-1
d_call: NA
j_call: TRBJ2-1
cdr3_aa: CASNGVGSYNEQFF

v_call: TRBV20-1
d_call: TRBD1
j_call: TRBJ1-2
cdr3_aa: CKAGTGGAGYTF

v_call: TRBV6-1
d_call: NA
j_call: TRBJ1-2
cdr3_aa: CASSEAPGSGYGYTF

v_call: TRBV5-6
d_call: NA
j_call: TRBJ1-4
cdr3_aa: CASSFTGNEKLFF

v_call: TRBV7-2
d_call: NA
j_call: TRBJ2-3
cdr3_aa: CASSDFAGTDTQYF

v_call: TRBV5-1
d_call: NA
j_call: TRBJ1-2
cdr3_aa: CASSLTTTGFYGYTF

v_call: TRBV2
d_call: NA
j_call: TRBJ2-5
cdr3_aa: CARGGGSGGQETQYF

v_call: TRBV29-1
d_call: NA
j_call: TRBJ2-1
cdr3_aa: CSVEDPPTAGDNEQFF

v_call: TRBV5-1
d_call: NA
j_call: TRBJ1-3
cdr3_aa: CASSPVPINSGNTIYF

v_call: TRBV7-2
d_call: NA
j_call: TRBJ2-7
cdr3_aa: CASSLRSNLLRYF

v_call: TRBV20-1
d_call: NA
j_call: TRBJ2-2
cdr3_aa: CSADTGQTMDTRELFF

v_call: TRBV5-1
d_call: NA
j_call: TRBJ2-3
cdr3_aa: CASAGGAYSSTDTQYF

v_call: TRBV12-3/TRBV12-4
d_call: NA
j_call: TRBJ2-7
cdr3_aa: CASSLGLAHSYEQYF

v_call: TRBV5-5
d_call: NA
j_call: TRBJ2-5
cdr3_aa: CASSTRGDRGETQYF

v_call: TRBV7-2
d_call: NA
j_call: TRBJ1-3
cdr3_aa: CASSKGGGFTSGNTIYF

v_call: TRBV2
d_call: TRBD2
j_call: TRBJ2-7
cdr3_aa: CASKSGLVLDEQYF

v_call: TRBV6-1
d_call: TRBD2
j_call: TRBJ2-3
cdr3_aa: CASGTGTTSSTDTQYF

v_call: TRBV6-5
d_call: TRBD1
j_call: TRBJ2-7
cdr3_aa: CASSQGGQGAYEQYF

v_call: TRBV20-1
d_call: NA
j_call: TRBJ2-1
cdr3_aa: CSARGRGRAMNEQFF